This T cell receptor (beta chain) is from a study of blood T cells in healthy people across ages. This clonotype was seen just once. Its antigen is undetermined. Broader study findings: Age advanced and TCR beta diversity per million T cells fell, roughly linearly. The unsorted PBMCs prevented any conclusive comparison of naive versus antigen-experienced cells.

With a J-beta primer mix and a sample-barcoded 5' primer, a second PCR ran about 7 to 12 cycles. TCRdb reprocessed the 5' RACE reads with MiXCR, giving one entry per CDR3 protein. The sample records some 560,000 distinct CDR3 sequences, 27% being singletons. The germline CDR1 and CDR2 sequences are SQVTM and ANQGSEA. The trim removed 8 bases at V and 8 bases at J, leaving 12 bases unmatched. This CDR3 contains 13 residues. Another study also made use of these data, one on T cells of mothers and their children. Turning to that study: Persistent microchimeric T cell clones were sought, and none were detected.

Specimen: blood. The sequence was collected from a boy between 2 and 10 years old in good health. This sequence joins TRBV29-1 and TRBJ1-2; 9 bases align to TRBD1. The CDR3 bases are TGCAGCATCCGGGACAGGGTAGGATCGGGCTACACCTTC. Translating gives CSIRDRVGSGYTF.